This T cell receptor beta chain came from a study of blood T cells in healthy people across ages. This CDR3 has 12 amino acids. The germline gives CDR1 SQVTM, CDR2 ANQGSEA. Together with a sample-barcoded 5' primer, a J-beta primer mix was included in a second PCR lasting roughly 6 to 12 cycles. Carrying 12 random nucleotides, a template-switch adaptor labeled each individual cDNA molecule. TCRdb processed the 5' RACE reads anew with MiXCR; each CDR3 protein has one entry. The sample yields 1 million or so distinct CDR3 sequences, 40% to 50% seen once. This sequence originates from a woman aged 60-75 years in good health. This rearrangement joins TRBV29-1 to TRBJ2-4; 7 nucleotides agree with TRBD1. With the DNA end fitting TRBJ2-7 better, the J assignment may be wrong. Sequenced: blood. In DNA form, the CDR3 reads TGCAGCGTGGGACAGAGGCCTTACGAGCAGTACTTC. Translating it yields CSVGQRPYEQYF.